Detailed here is one TCR beta chain. These data belong to a study of blood T cell repertoires in COVID-19. Turning to the study itself: PBMCs, B-cell-depleted T cells, or T cells provided the cDNA or gDNA that made up the material.

Sequenced by immunoSEQ multiplex PCR; TCRdb stores in-frame clones only, minus some. The repertoire holds roughly 300,000 clones, with more than 70% as singletons. Germline V gene data show CDR1 as SGHRS and CDR2 as YFSETQ. The ends were cut back, 0 bases at V and 1 base at J, with 7 bases in the middle. The CDR3 is 14 residues long. V and J are TRBV5-1 and TRBJ2-5; D call uncertain. The specimen was peripheral blood. The clonotype comes from a woman between 45 and 60 years old who had recovered from COVID-19. The CDR3 loop is CASSLASSQETQYF. Here the CDR3 DNA reads TGCGCCAGCAGCTTGGCCTCCAGCCAAGAGACCCAGTACTTC.